This TCR beta chain stems from a study of cytomegalovirus exposure and HLA in healthy donors. Each donor's status was that of a healthy bone marrow donor. For this clone: The antigen is undetermined.

Study-level findings and limits: Later, an analysis found that common viral pathogens appeared to be linked with several of the most significant clusters. A later analysis reportedly found that, within productive TCRs, an Asian-associated ancestry cluster had fewer N-insertions than the mean observed across the roughly 700 donors. Based on reports, TCR beta sequences accurately predicted HLA-A and HLA-B alleles for most subjects.

Trimming left V 0 bases short and J 7 bases short, with 4 bases between. Germline V gene data show CDR1 as SGHRS and CDR2 as YFSETQ. The CDR3 has 12 amino acids. PCR amplification relied on 60 Vbeta primers (plus 13 Jbeta primers). The table came from immunoSEQ multiplex PCR; TCRdb's copy has only in-frame clones and leaves some out. The sample lists 100,000 to 150,000 clones; about 83% were seen once. The rearrangement uses TRBV5-1 and TRBJ2-2; D remains ambiguous. Sequenced: PBMCs. The sequence derives from a woman in her thirties or forties in good health and CMV-seropositive. CDR3 amino acids: CASSLASGELFF. The CDR3 nucleotides are TGCGCCAGCAGCTTGGCCAGCGGGGAGCTGTTTTTT.